A single sample gave rise to the 29 T cell receptor beta chains below, sequenced in a study of blood T cell repertoires in COVID-19. TCRdb's copy holds only in-frame clones and misses some; the assay was immunoSEQ multiplex PCR. The table records tens of thousands of clones, approximately 70% of them present only once. The sequencing input was peripheral blood. The receptors derive from a woman aged 70-85 years with acute or convalescent COVID-19.

This clone was found a few times. The same CDR3 arises from other DNA sequences in this sample as well. The V call is TRBV11-2, the J call TRBJ2-1, with 7 bases that match TRBD2. V gave up 3 bases and J gave up 0 bases; unmatched junction bases: 2. The CDR3 has 15 residues. Per the germline V gene, CDR1 is SGHAT and CDR2 is FQNNGV. CDR3 protein: CASSFGGSSYNEQFF. The CDR3, as DNA: TGTGCCAGCAGCTTCGGCGGGAGCTCCTACAATGAGCAGTTCTTC.

The V and J genes are TRBV6-1 and TRBJ2-7; TRBD1 is a possible D gene (5 bases). The V gene lost 0 bases and the J gene lost 2 bases, with 11 bases spanning the gap. CDR3 length: 15 residues. The germline gives CDR1 MNHNS, CDR2 SASEGT. In DNA, the CDR3 is TGTGCCAGCAGTGAAGCGCGGCAGGGCCCCTACGAGCAGTACTTC. It translates to CASSEARQGPYEQYF.

This clone was counted between two and nine times. The V gene is TRBV5-1, the J gene TRBJ2-1, with a tentative D call TRBD1 (5 bases). Germline V CDR1 and CDR2: SGHRS, YFSETQ. V was pared by 0 bases and J by 6 bases, with 10 bases between. This CDR3 is 14 amino acids long. For the CDR3, the DNA is TGCGCCAGCAGCTTGGGACAGCAAATCAATGAGCAGTTCTTC. Protein product: CASSLGQQINEQFF. Drawing the rest from reference TRBV5-1 and TRBJ2-1, the complete variable domain is KAGVTQTPRYLIKTRGQQVTLSCSPISGHRSVSWYQQTPGQGLQFLFEYFSETQRNKGNFPGRFSGRQFSNSRSEMNVSTLELGDSALYLCASSLGQQINEQFFGPGTRLTVL.

The V gene is TRBV5-1, the J gene TRBJ2-7; 9 bases agree with TRBD1. CDR1 SGHRS and CDR2 YFSETQ come from the germline V gene. This CDR3 comprises 16 residues. V shed 1 base, J shed 6 bases, and the junction held 11 bases outside the gene matches. The CDR3 protein is CASSLNIPGTGIEQYF. CDR3 nucleotides: TGCGCCAGCAGCTTGAATATACCCGGGACAGGGATCGAGCAGTACTTC.

The sample holds a few counts of this clone. V is TRBV5-1 and J is TRBJ1-4, with D possibly being TRBD1 (5 bases). V shed 4 bases and J shed 2 bases, with 12 bases lying between them. The CDR3 runs to 15 residues. Germline CDR1 is SGHRS and CDR2 is YFSETQ. In DNA, the CDR3 is TGCGCCAGCAGCCGTCAAGCAGGGACTAATGAAAAACTGTTTTTT. It codes for CASSRQAGTNEKLFF.

This clone occurred a few times. V usage is TRBV15 and J usage is TRBJ1-1; the match to TRBD1 covers 8 bases. The V segment lost 1 base and the J segment 0 bases; nucleotides outside the gene matches: 1. The CDR3 runs to 15 residues. The V gene's germline CDR1 is LNHNV and CDR2 YYDKDF (reference sequence). This CDR3 reads CATSRGDRLNTEAFF. CDR3 bases: TGTGCCACCAGCAGAGGGGACAGGCTGAACACTGAAGCTTTCTTT.

This clone was found a few times. Other nucleotide sequences in the sample specify the same CDR3. This sequence joins TRBV10-3 and TRBJ1-4, with no clear D. Germline-derived CDR1 and CDR2 are ENHRY and SYGVKD. The CDR3 has 13 residues. V lost 6 bases to trimming and J lost 8 bases, with 13 bases between them. The CDR3 coding sequence is TGTGCCATCAGACAGAGTTTAAGCGAAAAACTGTTTTTT. This encodes CAIRQSLSEKLFF.

The chain carries TRBV18 and TRBJ1-2; a weak D match, TRBD1 (5 bases). Trimming cost V 0 bases and J 8 bases, with 19 bases left between them. The CDR3 spans 16 residues. Germline V gives CDR1 KGHSH, CDR2 LQKENI. This CDR3 reads CASSPPGQGRDGGYTF. The DNA of the CDR3 is TGTGCCAGCTCACCACCCGGGCAAGGGAGGGACGGCGGCTACACCTTC.

This clone showed up just a few times. CDR3 nucleotide sequence: TGTGCCAGCAGCTCTTACAGGGGGAAGGTCACTGAAGCTTTCTTT. Translating gives CASSSYRGKVTEAFF. The chain is built from TRBV7-9 and TRBJ1-1; 8 bases fit TRBD1. V lost 4 bases and J lost 4; bases outside the gene matches: 8. CDR3 size: 15 residues. In germline, CDR1 is SEHNR, CDR2 FQNEAQ (reference sequence).

The chain links TRBV7-8 to TRBJ1-4; no firm D call. Trimming cost V 3 bases and J 6 bases, with 8 bases left between them. The CDR3 sequence is 13 residues long. Germline CDR1 SGHVS, CDR2 FQNEAQ. CDR3 loop: CASSFEGYEKLFF. CDR3 in DNA: TGTGCCAGCAGCTTCGAGGGTTATGAAAAACTGTTTTTT.

J is TRBJ2-3 and V is TRBV5-4; 11 nucleotides line up with TRBD2. The CDR3 spans 16 residues. Germline-derived CDR1 and CDR2 are SGHNT and YYREEE (reference sequence). V trimming: 5 bases; J trimming: 2 bases; junction bases outside the gene matches: 7. The CDR3 region is CASRAGLAGYTDTQYF. CDR3 nucleotides: TGTGCCAGCAGGGCCGGACTAGCGGGTTACACAGATACGCAGTATTTT.

This chain connects TRBV30 to TRBJ2-1; possibly TRBD2 for D (6 bases). Trimming cost V 2 bases and J 4 bases, with 18 bases left between them. Germline lookup yields CDR1 GTSNPN and CDR2 SVGIG (reference sequence). The CDR3 runs to 16 residues. The CDR3 reads CAWSFPGLPYYNEQFF. The DNA of the CDR3 is TGTGCCTGGAGTTTTCCGGGACTCCCGTATTACAATGAGCAGTTCTTC.

The gene calls are TRBV2 and TRBJ1-1, with a weak D call TRBD1 (6 bases). The CDR3 loop spans 14 amino acids. The germline CDR1 and CDR2 sequences are SNHLY and FYNNEI. Trimming stripped 6 bases from V and 4 bases from J, with 15 bases between. CDR3 sequence reads: CASRRVRGFTEAFF. Here the CDR3 DNA reads TGTGCCAGCAGAAGGGTCAGGGGTTTCACTGAAGCTTTCTTT.

The chain is built from TRBV7-2 and TRBJ2-7; D might be TRBD2 (5 bases). Germline values: CDR1 SGHTA, CDR2 FQGNSA. V shed 0 bases and J shed 3 bases, with 9 bases lying between them. This CDR3 spans 14 amino acids. The CDR3 DNA reads TGTGCCAGCAGCTTAGCGGGAGTCCTCTACGAGCAGTACTTC. It codes for CASSLAGVLYEQYF.

This rearrangement joins TRBV19 to TRBJ2-2; 7 nucleotides line up with TRBD2. Germline V gene sequence: CDR1 LNHDA, CDR2 SQIVND (reference sequence). The CDR3 contains 17 residues. V trimming: 6 bases; J trimming: 2 bases; junction bases outside the gene matches: 12. CDR3 protein: CASREARLASNTGELFF. CDR3 DNA: TGTGCCAGTAGGGAAGCCAGACTAGCCTCCAACACCGGGGAGCTGTTTTTT.

J is TRBJ2-6 and V is TRBV28, with D perhaps TRBD2 (6 bases). V lost 5 bases, J lost 2 bases, and 10 bases lay in between. Germline lookup yields CDR1 MDHEN and CDR2 SYDVKM. CDR3 length equals 15 residues. The CDR3 DNA follows: TGTGCCAGCAGTCCCCGCGGGGCTGGGGCCAACGTCCTGACTTTC. Protein product: CASSPRGAGANVLTF.

The J gene is TRBJ1-1, the V gene TRBV20-1; D possibly corresponds to TRBD1 (5 bases). Trimming removed 3 bases at V and 5 bases at J, with 10 bases between. The germline CDR1 and CDR2 sequences are DFQATT and SNEGSKA (reference sequence). The length of the CDR3 is 12 residues. CDR3 amino acids: CSASSGGTEAFF. In DNA, the CDR3 is TGCAGTGCTAGTTCGGGGGGGACTGAAGCTTTCTTT.

The chain is built from TRBV3-1 (or the pseudogene TRBV3-2) and TRBJ2-5; 12 bases are a match to TRBD2. V was pared by 4 bases and J by 5 bases, with 8 bases of the junction left unmatched. The CDR3 sequence is 16 residues long. CDR1 is LGHDT and CDR2 is YNNKEL in the germline V gene (reference sequence). The CDR3 DNA reads TGTGCCAGCAGCCCTAGCGGGGGGGCCAGTCTTGAGACCCAGTACTTC. Protein: CASSPSGGASLETQYF.

V usage is TRBV5-4 and J usage is TRBJ1-4; 9 nucleotides align to TRBD1. Losses at the gene ends were 3 bases for V and 7 bases for J; bases not matched to a gene: 7. Germline CDR1 reads SGHNT; CDR2 reads YYREEE (reference sequence). The CDR3 consists of 15 residues. For the CDR3, the DNA is TGTGCCAGCAGCTCGGCCGGGACAGGGCGTGAAAAACTGTTTTTT. As protein: CASSSAGTGREKLFF.

The chain is built from TRBV9 and TRBJ2-2, with TRBD2 matching over 9 bases. The CDR3 loop spans 16 amino acids. J lost 6 bases, V lost 0 bases, and 6 bases had no gene match. Germline V gives CDR1 SGDLS, CDR2 YYNGEE. The CDR3 sequence: CASSVVPSGVSGELFF. The CDR3, as DNA: TGTGCCAGCAGCGTAGTGCCTAGCGGGGTCTCCGGGGAGCTGTTTTTT. The entire variable domain, with the rest obtained from reference TRBV9 and TRBJ2-2, is as follows: DSGVTQTPKHLITATGQRVTLRCSPRSGDLSVYWYQQSLDQGLQFLIQYYNGEERAKGNILERFSAQQFPDLHSELNLSSLELGDSALYFCASSVVPSGVSGELFFGEGSRLTVL.

The J gene is TRBJ1-2, the V gene TRBV19, with no clear D. Trimming stripped 0 bases from V and 8 bases from J, with 13 bases between. Looked up from germline, CDR1 is LNHDA and CDR2 is SQIVND (reference sequence). The CDR3 runs 14 residues. The CDR3 sequence: CASSIDLAWNGYTF. CDR3 coding DNA: TGTGCCAGTAGTATAGACCTAGCGTGGAACGGCTACACCTTC.

This chain's CDR3 is CASSQDAGGTDTQYF. CDR3 nucleotide sequence: TGTGCCAGCAGCCAAGACGCGGGGGGGACAGATACGCAGTATTTT. The V call is TRBV3-1 (or the pseudogene TRBV3-2), the J call TRBJ2-3; 9 bases agree with TRBD2. Trimming took 0 bases from V and 3 from J; bases not matched to a gene: 1. There are 15 residues in the CDR3. Germline CDR1 LGHDT, CDR2 YNNKEL (reference sequence).

This rearrangement joins TRBV11-3 to TRBJ1-1; no clear D. Germline loops: CDR1 SGHNT, CDR2 YENEEA. The CDR3 has 13 residues. Trimming stripped 0 bases from V and 5 bases from J, with 7 bases between. The CDR3 region has the DNA TGTGCCAGCAGCTTAGAGTCGGGGACTGAAGCTTTCTTT. Residues: CASSLESGTEAFF.

This clone has a single count. Relative to the germline gene, one junction end is altered; a read error may explain this. The genes are TRBV11-2 and TRBJ1-1, with D maybe TRBD1 (6 bases). CDR3 length: 13 residues. The germline V gene has CDR1 SGHAT and CDR2 FQNNGV. Written as DNA, the CDR3 is TGTGCCAGCAGCCAAACCCGGGACACGGAAGCTTTCTTT. Its translation: CASSQTRDTEAFF.

V usage is TRBV3-1 (or the pseudogene TRBV3-2) and J usage is TRBJ1-4, with TRBD1 identical over 8 bases. The CDR3 spans 14 residues. V was clipped by 6 bases and J by 6 bases; unmatched bases: 6. The germline V gene encodes CDR1 LGHDT and CDR2 YNNKEL (reference sequence). The CDR3 spells CASRKTGEDEKLFF. The CDR3 bases are TGTGCCAGCAGGAAGACAGGGGAAGATGAAAAACTGTTTTTT.

The chain links TRBV2 to TRBJ2-6, with 9 bases lining up with TRBD1. Germline V gives CDR1 SNHLY, CDR2 FYNNEI. The trim removed 11 bases at V and 0 bases at J, leaving 8 bases unmatched. The CDR3 extends over 16 amino acids. The CDR3 here is CAGRTGASSGANVLTF. As DNA, the CDR3 is TGTGCCGGCCGGACAGGGGCCTCCTCTGGGGCCAACGTCCTGACTTTC.

Here the CDR3 DNA reads TGTGCCAGCAGTGAAGCGAACAGGTTTTCACCCCTCCACTTT. Translated, it gives CASSEANRFSPLHF. This chain links TRBV6-1 with TRBJ1-6; weak D call: TRBD1 (5 bases). This CDR3 is 14 amino acids long. Trimming cost V 0 bases and J 9 bases, with 9 bases left between them. CDR1 MNHNS and CDR2 SASEGT come from the germline V gene.

The rearrangement links TRBV20-1 to TRBJ2-5, with D possibly TRBD2 on 6 matching bases. V gave up 6 bases and J gave up 8 bases, with 13 bases separating them. The CDR3 runs to 11 residues. CDR1 and CDR2 from the germline V gene are DFQATT and SNEGSKA (reference sequence). The CDR3 here is CSATWRDTQYF. The CDR3, as DNA: TGCAGTGCAACTTGGAGGGATACCCAGTACTTC.

The chain links TRBV9 to TRBJ1-3; D unclear. V lost 3 bases, J lost 0 bases, and 10 bases lay in between. CDR1 and CDR2 from the germline V gene are SGDLS and YYNGEE. CDR3 length equals 15 residues. Here the CDR3 DNA reads TGTGCCAGCAGCGGGAGATTGAGCTCTGGAAACACCATATATTTT. Amino acids: CASSGRLSSGNTIYF.